The rows below give T cell receptor beta chains drawn from one sample of a study of OX40 agonist ivuxolimab in advanced cancers. Repertoires were generated with immunoSEQ multiplex PCR, while TCRdb's copy carries only in-frame clones and drops some. Here the sample spans tens of thousands of clones, approximately 89% being singletons. The specimen comprised CD4+ or CD8+ T cells sorted from blood, sampled in a trial of the OX40 agonist ivuxolimab. Receptors were obtained from an adult with an advanced solid tumor such as melanoma, head and neck, liver or kidney cancer. CDR3s include the opening cysteine and the closing phenylalanine or tryptophan. A D gene is named only where the DNA matches it firmly. Clone size is shown for a subset of rows, as once, few, many or a class of expanded clone.

v_gene	len	d_gene	abundance	j_gene	CDR3nt	CDR3aa
TRBV4-2	16	-	once	TRBJ2-1	TGTGCCAGCAGCCAAGGTACCGGGTCCAAAAACAATGAGCAGTTCTTC	CASSQGTGSKNNEQFF
TRBV4-1	16	-	-	TRBJ1-6	TGCGCCAGCAGCCAAGATGAAGGGATCGATAATTCACCCCTCCACTTT	CASSQDEGIDNSPLHF
TRBV28	14	-	-	TRBJ1-3	TGTGCCAGCGCCTTGCGGGGCTCTGGAAACACCATATATTTT	CASALRGSGNTIYF
TRBV5-1	15	-	-	TRBJ1-5	TGCGCCAGCAGCTTGTATGGGGGGGAAGATCAGCCCCAGCATTTT	CASSLYGGEDQPQHF
TRBV6-1	15	TRBD1	once	TRBJ2-5	TGTGCCAGCAGCCAGACAGGGGCACAACAAGAGACCCAGTACTTC	CASSQTGAQQETQYF
TRBV11-2	14	TRBD1	-	TRBJ2-1	TGTGCCAGCAGCTTCCGGACAGGAAACAATGAGCAGTTCTTC	CASSFRTGNNEQFF
TRBV27	13	-	-	TRBJ1-1	TGTGCCAGCAGTAAGTGGGGGGCCTCTGAAGCTTTCTTT	CASSKWGASEAFF
TRBV7-3	13	-	-	TRBJ1-2	TGTGCCAGCAGCTTACAGGGGAGCTATGGCTACACCTTC	CASSLQGSYGYTF
TRBV11-2	17	TRBD2	-	TRBJ2-3	TGTGCCAGCAGACCTCTCCTAGCGGGGGCGGGTACAGATACGCAGTATTTT	CASRPLLAGAGTDTQYF
TRBV5-1	16	TRBD1	-	TRBJ1-3	TGCGCCAGCAGCCTGACGGGACAGGGAGCCGGAAACACCATATATTTT	CASSLTGQGAGNTIYF
TRBV2	11	-	-	TRBJ2-3	TGTGCCAGCAGTGTAGCGGATACGCAGTATTTT	CASSVADTQYF
TRBV11-2	15	TRBD1	-	TRBJ1-4	TGTGCCAGCAGCTTCGACAGGGGCGGAAGTGAAAAACTGTTTTTT	CASSFDRGGSEKLFF
TRBV20-1	11	-	-	TRBJ1-6	TGCAGTGCTAGAGATGACACCAGTGCCCACTTT	CSARDDTSAHF
TRBV30	14	-	once	TRBJ1-2	TGTGCCTGGAGTGTACTGGAGGGTACGAGAGGCTACACCTTC	CAWSVLEGTRGYTF
TRBV4-1	14	-	-	TRBJ1-4	TGCGCCAGCAGCCAGGGGGGACGGAGGGAAAAACTGTTTTTT	CASSQGGRREKLFF
TRBV6-1	17	TRBD1	-	TRBJ1-6	TGTGCCAGCAGTGAAGAGAGACAGGGAGGGTATAATTCACCCCTCCACTTT	CASSEERQGGYNSPLHF
TRBV30	16	TRBD1	-	TRBJ2-7	TGTGCCTGGAGAGCGAGGGACAGGGGAGTCACCTACGAGCAGTACTTC	CAWRARDRGVTYEQYF
TRBV5-1	17	TRBD2	-	TRBJ2-7	TGCGCCAGCAGCTTGCAAAGGACTAGCGGGGACGGTGACGAGCAGTACTTC	CASSLQRTSGDGDEQYF
TRBV7-2	15	-	-	TRBJ2-1	TGTGCCAGCAGCTCCCCGGGGGCTTACTACAATGAGCAGTTCTTC	CASSSPGAYYNEQFF
TRBV29-1	12	-	once	TRBJ1-4	TGCAGCGGGGGACCGATTAATGAAAAACTGTTTTTT	CSGGPINEKLFF
TRBV7-9	17	TRBD1	-	TRBJ2-3	TGTGCCAGCAGCCGCCGGGACAGGGGTTTGGGCACAGATACGCAGTATTTT	CASSRRDRGLGTDTQYF
TRBV19	15	-	-	TRBJ1-5	TGTGCCAGTAGTAGTTCCCGGAACTACAATCAGCCCCAGCATTTT	CASSSSRNYNQPQHF
TRBV2	17	-	-	TRBJ2-6	TGTGCCAGCAGTGAAGCCGCGGCAGGGCCTGGGGCCAACGTCCTGACTTTC	CASSEAAAGPGANVLTF
TRBV4-2	18	TRBD1	-	TRBJ2-6	TGTGCCAGCAGCCGGCGAGGGACAGGGGGCACTGGGGCCAACGTCCTGACTTTC	CASSRRGTGGTGANVLTF
TRBV28	15	TRBD2	once	TRBJ2-3	TGTGCCAGCAGTGGGGGACTAGCGGGCACAGATACGCAGTATTTT	CASSGGLAGTDTQYF
TRBV30	16	TRBD1	-	TRBJ2-1	TGTGCCTGGAGTCCAAGACCGGGACAGGGGGCGAATGAGCAGTTCTTC	CAWSPRPGQGANEQFF